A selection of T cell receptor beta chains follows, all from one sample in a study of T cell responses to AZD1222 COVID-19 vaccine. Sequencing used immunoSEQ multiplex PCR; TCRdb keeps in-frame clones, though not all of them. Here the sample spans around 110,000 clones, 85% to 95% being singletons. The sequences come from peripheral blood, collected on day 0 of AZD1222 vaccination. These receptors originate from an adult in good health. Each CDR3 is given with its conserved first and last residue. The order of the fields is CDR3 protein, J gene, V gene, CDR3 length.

CASSRGGANYGYTF,TRBJ1-2,TRBV6-4,14
CASRRLSGEQYF,TRBJ2-7,TRBV28,12
CASSLLGSSYGYTF,TRBJ1-2,TRBV28,14
CASSPAPPKGLNEKLFF,TRBJ1-4,TRBV7-8,17
CASSLPPYEQYF,TRBJ2-7,TRBV7-8,12
CASSLAHGMNTEAFF,TRBJ1-1,TRBV7-2,15
CASSLDVDTGELFF,TRBJ2-2,TRBV5-1,14
CASSQPGTGSHEQYF,TRBJ2-7,TRBV4-1,15
CASSLADRGSEAFF,TRBJ1-1,TRBV9,14
CASGLYTGLATDTQYF,TRBJ2-3,TRBV12-5,16
CASSFGETTIYF,TRBJ1-3,TRBV11-2,12
CASLTSGRTDTQYF,TRBJ2-3,TRBV28,14
CASSLGTGELSFEQFF,TRBJ2-1,TRBV13,16
CASSPMGTTRHGELFF,TRBJ2-2,TRBV7-3,16
CASKSGGRTNYEQYF,TRBJ2-7,TRBV28,15